The following is a T cell receptor (beta chain) sequence with its context. What it recognizes is unknown. This sample is part of a study of shared clonotypes between healthy human individuals. Study-wide results and limits: Sampling covered nothing but blood. Tissue TCR repertoires likely differ from those found in blood.

V gave up 1 base and J gave up 6 bases; unmatched junction bases: 6. In germline, CDR1 is MGHRA, CDR2 YSYEKL. There are 15 residues in the CDR3. Naive CD8 cells comprised CD45RO-negative, CCR7-positively selected cells, excluding terminally differentiated effector memory CD45RA+ cells. Sequenced by immunoSEQ multiplex PCR; TCRdb stores in-frame clones only, minus some. The sample carries some 2 million clones, 85% to 95% recorded once. The sample was naive CD8+ T cells sorted from blood. This receptor was identified in a man between 18 and 29 years old in good health. This chain links TRBV4-1 with TRBJ1-1; 9 positions match TRBD1. CDR3 DNA: TGCGCCAGCAGCCAAGTCGGACAGGGGAATCCTGAAGCTTTCTTT. Its translation: CASSQVGQGNPEAFF.